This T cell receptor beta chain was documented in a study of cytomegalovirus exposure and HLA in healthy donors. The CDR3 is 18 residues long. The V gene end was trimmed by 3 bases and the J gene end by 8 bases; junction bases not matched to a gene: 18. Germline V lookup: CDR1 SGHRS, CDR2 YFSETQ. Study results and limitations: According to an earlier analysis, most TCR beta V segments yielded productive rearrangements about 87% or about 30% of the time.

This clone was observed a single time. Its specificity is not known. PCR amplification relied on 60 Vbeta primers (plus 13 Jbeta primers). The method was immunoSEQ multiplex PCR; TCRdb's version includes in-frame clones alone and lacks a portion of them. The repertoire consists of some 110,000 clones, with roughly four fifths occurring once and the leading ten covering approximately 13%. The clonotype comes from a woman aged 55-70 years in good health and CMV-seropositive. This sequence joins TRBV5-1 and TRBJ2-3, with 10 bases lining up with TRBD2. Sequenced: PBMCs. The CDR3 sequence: CASSSSGQSSGGASTQYF. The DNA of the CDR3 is TGCGCCAGCAGCTCATCGGGACAGTCGAGCGGGGGGGCTTCTACGCAGTATTTT. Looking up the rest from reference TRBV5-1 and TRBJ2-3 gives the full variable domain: KAGVTQTPRYLIKTRGQQVTLSCSPISGHRSVSWYQQTPGQGLQFLFEYFSETQRNKGNFPGRFSGRQFSNSRSEMNVSTLELGDSALYLCASSSSGQSSGGASTQYFGPGTRLTVL.